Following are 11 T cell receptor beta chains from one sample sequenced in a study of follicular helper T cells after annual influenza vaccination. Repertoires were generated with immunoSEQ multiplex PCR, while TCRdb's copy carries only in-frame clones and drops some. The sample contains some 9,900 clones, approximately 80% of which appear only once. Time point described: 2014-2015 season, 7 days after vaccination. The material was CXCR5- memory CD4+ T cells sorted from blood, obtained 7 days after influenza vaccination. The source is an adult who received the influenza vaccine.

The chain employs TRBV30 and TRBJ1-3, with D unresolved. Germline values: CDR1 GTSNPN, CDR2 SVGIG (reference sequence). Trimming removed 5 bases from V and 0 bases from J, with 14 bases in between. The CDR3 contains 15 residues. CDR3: CAWSLSGFSGNTIYF. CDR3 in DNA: TGTGCCTGGTCCCTTAGCGGTTTCTCTGGAAACACCATATATTTT.

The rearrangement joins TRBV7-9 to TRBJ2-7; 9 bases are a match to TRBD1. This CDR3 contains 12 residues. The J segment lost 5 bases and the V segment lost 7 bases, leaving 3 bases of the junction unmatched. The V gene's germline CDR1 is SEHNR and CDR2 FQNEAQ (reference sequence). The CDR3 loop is CASKGQGHEQYF. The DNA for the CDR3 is TGTGCCAGCAAGGGACAGGGCCACGAGCAGTACTTC. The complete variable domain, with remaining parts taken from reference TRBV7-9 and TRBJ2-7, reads DTGVSQNPRHKITKRGQNVTFRCDPISEHNRLYWYRQTLGQGPEFLTYFQNEAQLEKSRLLSDRFSAERPKGSFSTLEIQRTEQGDSAMYLCASKGQGHEQYFGPGTRLTVT.

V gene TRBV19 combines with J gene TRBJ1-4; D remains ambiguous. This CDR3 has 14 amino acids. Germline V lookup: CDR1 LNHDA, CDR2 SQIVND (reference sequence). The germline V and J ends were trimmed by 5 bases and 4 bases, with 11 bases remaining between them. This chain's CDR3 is CASSGKSNNEKLFF. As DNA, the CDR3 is TGTGCCAGTAGTGGAAAATCTAATAATGAAAAACTGTTTTTT. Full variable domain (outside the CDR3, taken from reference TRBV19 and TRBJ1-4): DGGITQSPKYLFRKEGQNVTLSCEQNLNHDAMYWYRQDPGQGLRLIYYSQIVNDFQKGDIAEGYSVSREKKESFPLTVTSAQKNPTAFYLCASSGKSNNEKLFFGSGTQLSVL.

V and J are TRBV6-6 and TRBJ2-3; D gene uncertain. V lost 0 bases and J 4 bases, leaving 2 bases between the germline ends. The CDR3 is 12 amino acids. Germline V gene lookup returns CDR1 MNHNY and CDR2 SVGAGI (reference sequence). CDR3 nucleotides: TGTGCCAGCAGTTACTCCTCAGATACGCAGTATTTT. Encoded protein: CASSYSSDTQYF.

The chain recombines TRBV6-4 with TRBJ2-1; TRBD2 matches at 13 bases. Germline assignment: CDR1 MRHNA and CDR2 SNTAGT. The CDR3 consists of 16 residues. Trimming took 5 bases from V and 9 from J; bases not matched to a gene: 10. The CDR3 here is CASSRTSGRGVGEQFF. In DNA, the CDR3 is TGTGCCAGCAGTCGGACTAGCGGGAGAGGGGTGGGTGAGCAGTTCTTC.

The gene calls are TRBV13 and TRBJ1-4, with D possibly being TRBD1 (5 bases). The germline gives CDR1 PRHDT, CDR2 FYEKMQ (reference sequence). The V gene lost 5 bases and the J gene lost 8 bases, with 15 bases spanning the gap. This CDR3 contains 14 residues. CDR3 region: CASSAYSGVEKLFF. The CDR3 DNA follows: TGTGCCAGCAGCGCTTATTCGGGGGTCGAAAAACTGTTTTTT.

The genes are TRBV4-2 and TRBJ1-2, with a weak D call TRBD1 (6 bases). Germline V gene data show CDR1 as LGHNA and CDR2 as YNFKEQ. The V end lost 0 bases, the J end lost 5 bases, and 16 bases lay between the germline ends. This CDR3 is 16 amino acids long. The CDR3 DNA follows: TGTGCCAGCAGCCAAGAGGGAGACAGGCGAGGGTATGGCTACACCTTC. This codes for CASSQEGDRRGYGYTF.

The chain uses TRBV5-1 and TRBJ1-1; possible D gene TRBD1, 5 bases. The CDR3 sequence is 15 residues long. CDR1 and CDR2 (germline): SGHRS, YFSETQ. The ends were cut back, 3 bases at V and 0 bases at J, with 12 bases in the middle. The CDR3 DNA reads TGCGCCAGCAGCTCCGGGACGGCTTTGAACACTGAAGCTTTCTTT. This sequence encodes CASSSGTALNTEAFF.

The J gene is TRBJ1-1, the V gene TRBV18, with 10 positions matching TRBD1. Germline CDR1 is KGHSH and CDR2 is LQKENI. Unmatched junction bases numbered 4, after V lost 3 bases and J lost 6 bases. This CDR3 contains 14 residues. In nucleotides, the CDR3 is TGTGCCAGCTCACCGGACAGGGGGATAGCTGAAGCTTTCTTT. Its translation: CASSPDRGIAEAFF.

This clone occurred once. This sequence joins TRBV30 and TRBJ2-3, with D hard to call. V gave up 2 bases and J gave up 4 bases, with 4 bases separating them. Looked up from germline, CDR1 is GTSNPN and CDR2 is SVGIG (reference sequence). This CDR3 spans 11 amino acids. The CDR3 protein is CAWSPSDTQYF. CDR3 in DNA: TGTGCCTGGAGTCCCTCAGATACGCAGTATTTT. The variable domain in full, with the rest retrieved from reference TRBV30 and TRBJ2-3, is SQTIHQWPATLVQPVGSPLSLECTVEGTSNPNLYWYRQAAGRGLQLLFYSVGIGQISSEVPQNLSASRPQDRQFILSSKKLLLSDSGFYLCAWSPSDTQYFGPGTRLTVL.

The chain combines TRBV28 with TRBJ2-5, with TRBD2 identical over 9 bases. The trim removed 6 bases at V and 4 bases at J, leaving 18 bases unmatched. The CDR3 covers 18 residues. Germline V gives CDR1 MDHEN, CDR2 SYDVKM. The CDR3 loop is CASSTPSGGLFRSETQYF. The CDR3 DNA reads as TGTGCCAGCAGCACCCCCAGCGGGGGGTTATTTCGGTCAGAGACCCAGTACTTC.